What follows are 30 T cell receptor beta chains derived from one specimen sequenced in a study of T cell responses to AZD1222 COVID-19 vaccine. Data came from immunoSEQ multiplex PCR; TCRdb stores just in-frame clones and leaves some out. The table shows about 120,000 clones, with approximately 86% occurring only once. The source was peripheral blood, collected 28 days after the second AZD1222 dose. The receptors originated from an adult who received the AZD1222 COVID-19 vaccine.

CDR3 region: CAITPDRGQNEAFF. CDR3 sequence (DNA): TGTGCCATCACTCCTGACAGGGGGCAAAATGAAGCTTTCTTT. V gene TRBV10-3 combines with J gene TRBJ1-1, with 10 bases lining up with TRBD1. Trimming cost V 7 bases and J 7 bases; bases outside gene matches: 9. Per germline, CDR1 ENHRY and CDR2 SYGVKD. CDR3 length: 14 residues.

J is TRBJ1-1 and V is TRBV6-4, with D hard to call. The V end lost 6 bases, the J end lost 9 bases, and 23 bases lay between the germline ends. This CDR3 region has 15 residues. CDR1 and CDR2 (germline): MRHNA, SNTAGT. CDR3 sequence: CASRAGWLGAGKAFF. The CDR3 bases are TGTGCCAGCAGAGCGGGGTGGTTGGGTGCAGGAAAAGCTTTCTTT.

The chain has TRBV7-3 and TRBJ1-2; 8 nucleotides agree with TRBD1. V lost 4 bases and J lost 2; bases outside the gene matches: 12. The CDR3 has 17 amino acids. The germline V gene encodes CDR1 SGHTA and CDR2 FQGTGA. CDR3 amino acids: CASSSPSWTGRNYGYTF. As DNA, the CDR3 is TGTGCCAGCAGCTCGCCCTCCTGGACAGGGAGGAACTATGGCTACACCTTC.

This chain uses TRBV7-6 with TRBJ2-4, with D unclear. CDR1 and CDR2 from the germline V gene are SGHVS and FNYEAQ. This CDR3 has 15 amino acids. Trimming stripped 5 bases from V and 1 base from J, with 12 bases between. CDR3 sequence: CASSDRFGAKNIQYF. The CDR3 region has the DNA TGTGCCAGCAGCGACCGCTTCGGCGCCAAAAACATTCAGTACTTC.

This chain connects TRBV5-1 to TRBJ2-2; D may correspond to TRBD1 or TRBD2 (5 bases each). There are 15 residues in the CDR3. Trimming pared 5 bases from V and 0 bases from J, leaving 11 bases between. Germline CDR1 is SGHRS and CDR2 is YFSETQ. In DNA, the CDR3 is TGCGCCAGCAGATACCTGGGGGCGAACACCGGGGAGCTGTTTTTT. It yields the protein CASRYLGANTGELFF. The complete variable domain, with remaining parts taken from reference TRBV5-1 and TRBJ2-2, reads KAGVTQTPRYLIKTRGQQVTLSCSPISGHRSVSWYQQTPGQGLQFLFEYFSETQRNKGNFPGRFSGRQFSNSRSEMNVSTLELGDSALYLCASRYLGANTGELFFGEGSRLTVL.

In nucleotides, the CDR3 is TGTGCCAGCAGTGAGGTACGCGAGAGGCTGAACACTGAAGCTTTCTTT. Amino acids: CASSEVRERLNTEAFF. The chain combines TRBV2 with TRBJ1-1; unclear D gene. CDR1 SNHLY and CDR2 FYNNEI come from the germline V gene. This CDR3 is built from 16 residues. The germline V and J ends were trimmed by 3 bases and 0 bases, with 14 bases remaining between them.

The J gene is TRBJ1-4, the V gene TRBV4-3; D ambiguous. This CDR3 has 17 amino acids. CDR1 LGHNA and CDR2 YSLEER come from the germline V gene. Trimming removed 0 bases from V and 0 bases from J, with 11 bases in between. The CDR3 DNA is TGCGCCAGCAGCCAAGAAGAGACGCGGGCAACTAATGAAAAACTGTTTTTT. It specifies CASSQEETRATNEKLFF.

The chain links TRBV9 to TRBJ2-5, with D possibly matching TRBD1 (7 bases). Germline V gives CDR1 SGDLS, CDR2 YYNGEE. The CDR3 covers 14 residues. V gave up 3 bases and J gave up 2 bases, with 11 bases separating them. The CDR3 DNA follows: TGTGCCAGCAGCGAGGGGGCGGGGCAAGAGACCCAGTACTTC. This translates into CASSEGAGQETQYF.

V usage is TRBV7-3 and J usage is TRBJ2-1; D remains unclear. The V gene lost 2 bases and the J gene lost 5 bases, with 1 base spanning the gap. Germline V gene lookup returns CDR1 SGHTA and CDR2 FQGTGA. This CDR3 comprises 11 residues. The CDR3 DNA reads TGTGCCAGCAGCTTAGACAATGAGCAGTTCTTC. Its translation: CASSLDNEQFF.

The V and J genes are TRBV24-1 and TRBJ2-3, with TRBD2 matching 7 bases. CDR1 and CDR2 (germline): KGHDR, SFDVKD. CDR3 length: 15 residues. V was clipped by 2 bases and J by 3 bases; unmatched bases: 4. CDR3 DNA sequence: TGTGCCACCAGTGATTCGGGGGAGGGGACAGATACGCAGTATTTT. It specifies CATSDSGEGTDTQYF.

The chain has TRBV9 and TRBJ2-7; the match to TRBD1 covers 12 bases. V trimming: 2 bases; J trimming: 4 bases; junction bases outside the gene matches: 4. CDR3 length: 15 residues. Germline V gene sequence: CDR1 SGDLS, CDR2 YYNGEE. This CDR3 reads CASSVGTGGLYEQYF. The CDR3 region has the DNA TGTGCCAGCAGCGTGGGGACAGGGGGCTTGTACGAGCAGTACTTC. Drawing the rest from reference TRBV9 and TRBJ2-7, the complete variable domain is DSGVTQTPKHLITATGQRVTLRCSPRSGDLSVYWYQQSLDQGLQFLIQYYNGEERAKGNILERFSAQQFPDLHSELNLSSLELGDSALYFCASSVGTGGLYEQYFGPGTRLTVT.

The chain is built from TRBV7-9 and TRBJ2-1; 10 bases are a match to TRBD1. V lost 0 bases and J lost 1; bases outside the gene matches: 3. CDR1 is SEHNR and CDR2 is FQNEAQ in the germline V gene (reference sequence). The CDR3 contains 17 residues. CDR3 sequence reads: CASSLAGQGGSYNEQFF. CDR3 nucleotide sequence: TGTGCCAGCAGCTTAGCTGGACAGGGGGGGTCCTACAATGAGCAGTTCTTC.

The V and J genes are TRBV6-2 or TRBV6-3 and TRBJ2-4; D remains ambiguous. From germline, CDR1 is MNHEY and CDR2 SVGEGT. The CDR3 is 14 residues long. Deletions cut 0 bases from V and 9 bases from J, with 12 bases between. The CDR3 reads CASSYSSSPFIQYF. The CDR3 region has the DNA TGTGCCAGCAGTTACTCGAGTAGCCCTTTCATTCAGTACTTC.

This clone was picked up one time. V and J are TRBV28 and TRBJ2-3; weak D call: TRBD2 (6 bases). CDR1 and CDR2 (germline): MDHEN, SYDVKM. Trimming shortened V by 7 bases and J by 0 bases, and 14 bases separated the two germline ends. The CDR3 spans 15 residues. CDR3 sequence reads: CASNLRGTSTDTQYF. CDR3 DNA sequence: TGTGCCAGCAATCTTCGGGGGACTAGCACAGATACGCAGTATTTT.

V usage is TRBV5-1 and J usage is TRBJ2-2; D may match TRBD1 or TRBD2 (5 bases each). From germline, CDR1 is SGHRS and CDR2 YFSETQ. The V end was cut by 0 bases, the J end by 1 base, with 10 bases between. This CDR3 contains 16 residues. The CDR3 coding sequence is TGCGCCAGCAGCTTGGAAGGGACGAGGAACACCGGGGAGCTGTTTTTT. As protein: CASSLEGTRNTGELFF.

A single count supports this clone. The chain employs TRBV5-1 and TRBJ1-1; weak D call: TRBD1 (5 bases). Trimming pared 1 base from V and 4 bases from J, leaving 8 bases between. There are 13 residues in the CDR3. Germline V lookup: CDR1 SGHRS, CDR2 YFSETQ. The chain's CDR3 is CASSLRGITEAFF. The DNA of the CDR3 is TGCGCCAGCAGCTTGAGGGGAATCACTGAAGCTTTCTTT.

The rearrangement links TRBV29-1 to TRBJ1-4; D is perhaps TRBD1 (5 bases). Germline values: CDR1 SQVTM, CDR2 ANQGSEA. The length of the CDR3 is 14 residues. With 6 bases removed from V and 0 bases from J, the gap between germline ends came to 11 bases. CDR3 in amino acids: CSVADSATNEKLFF. The DNA of the CDR3 is TGCAGCGTGGCAGACAGTGCAACTAATGAAAAACTGTTTTTT. The full variable domain, its missing parts supplied by reference TRBV29-1 and TRBJ1-4, is SAVISQKPSRDICQRGTSLTIQCQVDSQVTMMFWYRQQPGQSLTLIATANQGSEATYESGFVIDKFPISRPNLTFSTLTVSNMSPEDSSIYLCSVADSATNEKLFFGSGTQLSVL.

V gene TRBV28 combines with J gene TRBJ1-2; the match to TRBD1 covers 8 bases. Germline CDR1 and CDR2: MDHEN and SYDVKM. CDR3 size: 12 residues. J was trimmed by 13 bases and V by 4 bases; bases with no gene match: 8. The CDR3 region has the DNA TGTGCCAGCAGTTCGGGGTGGACAGGGATCACCTTC. Translated, it gives CASSSGWTGITF.

V gene TRBV7-9 combines with J gene TRBJ2-3, with unresolved D. The CDR3 has 12 amino acids. V lost 8 bases and J lost 4, with 10 bases in between. Germline CDR1 and CDR2: SEHNR and FQNEAQ (reference sequence). The CDR3 loop is CASRRGADTQYF. The CDR3 DNA is TGTGCCAGCCGCCGAGGCGCAGATACGCAGTATTTT.

The genes are TRBV27 and TRBJ1-4; 7 positions agree with TRBD1. J lost 5 bases, V lost 5 bases, and 14 bases had no gene match. Germline CDR1 and CDR2: MNHEY and SMNVEV (reference sequence). The length of the CDR3 is 17 residues. Here the CDR3 reads CASSTMAGTDTNEKLFF. CDR3 in DNA: TGTGCCAGCAGTACGATGGCTGGGACAGACACAAATGAAAAACTGTTTTTT.

The rearrangement links TRBV19 to TRBJ2-1, with 13 bases fitting TRBD2. V lost 5 bases and J lost 2; bases outside the gene matches: 9. The CDR3 contains 18 residues. Germline values: CDR1 LNHDA, CDR2 SQIVND (reference sequence). CDR3 residues: CASSPTSGGVLAYNEQFF. The CDR3 DNA sequence: TGTGCCAGTAGTCCAACTAGCGGGGGGGTACTTGCCTACAATGAGCAGTTCTTC. The full variable domain, completed using reference TRBV19 and TRBJ2-1, is DGGITQSPKYLFRKEGQNVTLSCEQNLNHDAMYWYRQDPGQGLRLIYYSQIVNDFQKGDIAEGYSVSREKKESFPLTVTSAQKNPTAFYLCASSPTSGGVLAYNEQFFGPGTRLTVL.

This clone occurred many times. The chain recombines TRBV6-5 with TRBJ2-7; perhaps TRBD2 as D (5 bases). CDR3 size: 12 residues. Germline-derived CDR1 and CDR2 are MNHEY and SVGAGI. V gave up 6 bases and J gave up 3 bases, with 9 bases separating them. The CDR3, as DNA: TGTGCCAGCAGCGTTGGGAGCTACGAGCAGTACTTC. As protein: CASSVGSYEQYF.

This chain connects TRBV28 to TRBJ2-7; 9 nucleotides match TRBD1. V shed 1 base, J shed 5 bases, and the junction held 6 bases outside the gene matches. The CDR3 is made up of 15 amino acids. The germline V gene has CDR1 MDHEN and CDR2 SYDVKM. This CDR3 reads CASSLSRTGENEQYF. The CDR3 coding sequence is TGTGCCAGCAGTTTATCACGGACAGGGGAGAACGAGCAGTACTTC.

The CDR3 nucleotides read TGTGCCAGCAGTTTGTTCGAGACCCAGTACTTC. Protein: CASSLFETQYF. This chain joins TRBV12-3 or TRBV12-4 and TRBJ2-5; D gene uncertain. Trimming removed 3 bases at V and 5 bases at J, with 4 bases between. This CDR3 has 11 amino acids.

The chain links TRBV24-1 to TRBJ2-1; TRBD2 matches 11 bases. The trim removed 3 bases at V and 7 bases at J, leaving 4 bases unmatched. The CDR3 totals 15 residues. CDR1 is KGHDR, CDR2 SFDVKD, per germline. The CDR3 protein is CATSDTSGSENEQFF. The DNA for the CDR3 is TGTGCCACCAGTGATACTAGCGGGAGTGAAAATGAGCAGTTCTTC.

The chain employs TRBV7-2 and TRBJ2-6; D is perhaps TRBD1 (6 bases). The CDR3 is 15 residues long. The V end lost 5 bases, the J end lost 2 bases, and 10 bases lay between the germline ends. The germline CDR1 and CDR2 sequences are SGHTA and FQGNSA. The CDR3 here is CASSPRTAGANVLTF. The CDR3 coding sequence is TGTGCCAGCAGCCCCAGGACAGCTGGGGCCAACGTCCTGACTTTC.

This chain joins TRBV7-9 and TRBJ2-5; unclear D gene. Germline V lookup: CDR1 SEHNR, CDR2 FQNEAQ (reference sequence). The V and J ends lost 2 bases and 5 bases respectively, with 9 bases between them. The CDR3 runs 13 residues. The CDR3 coding sequence is TGTGCCAGCAGCTTACACCCCCAGGAGACCCAGTACTTC. It encodes CASSLHPQETQYF.

V gene TRBV3-1 (or the pseudogene TRBV3-2) combines with J gene TRBJ1-2, with D maybe TRBD1 (5 bases). With 3 bases removed from V and 4 bases from J, the gap between germline ends came to 21 bases. CDR1 is LGHDT and CDR2 is YNNKEL in the germline V gene (reference sequence). This CDR3 contains 17 residues. CDR3 sequence reads: CASSHGRVPFNFYGYTF. CDR3 DNA sequence: TGTGCCAGCAGCCATGGCAGGGTCCCATTCAACTTCTATGGCTACACCTTC.

The chain recombines TRBV18 with TRBJ2-7, with D possibly called TRBD1 or TRBD2 (5 bases each). This CDR3 contains 12 residues. The germline CDR1 and CDR2 sequences are KGHSH and LQKENI. With 5 bases removed from V and 6 bases from J, the gap between germline ends came to 11 bases. The CDR3 DNA is TGTGCCAGCTCAAACCCTGGGGGCGAGCAGTACTTC. Protein sequence: CASSNPGGEQYF.

V usage is TRBV4-1 and J usage is TRBJ1-6, with 10 bases aligning to TRBD1. The CDR3 contains 17 residues. Trimming removed 5 bases from V and 10 bases from J; junction bases left unmatched: 14. CDR1 is MGHRA, CDR2 YSYEKL, per germline. CDR3 region: CASSKPTGTGVNSPLHF. The CDR3 DNA reads TGCGCCAGCAGCAAACCAACCGGGACAGGGGTCAACTCACCCCTCCACTTT.